The rows below give T cell receptor gamma chains drawn from one sample of a study of Vδ1+ human thymocytes. TCRdb redid clone calling on the multiplex PCR reads using CATT. The sample contains tens of thousands of gamma-chain clones, roughly a fifth of which appear only once. The sample comprised Vdelta1+ gamma-delta thymocytes from the thymus. The receptors shown here come from a girl under three years old who had congenital heart surgery. The CDR3 runs from the conserved cysteine through the conserved F or W. Rows give clone size only sometimes, using once, few, many, or a class for an expanded clone.

j_call v_call clone_size cdr3_aa cdr3_nt
TRGJ1/TRGJ2 TRGV2 few CATWDTCGKLF TGTGCCACCTGGGATACGTGTGGGAAACTCTTT
TRGJ1/TRGJ2 TRGV9 . CALWEPGPGYKKLF TGTGCCTTGTGGGAGCCAGGGCCGGGCTATAAGAAACTCTTT
TRGJ1/TRGJ2 TRGV2 few CATWDGRQKGKKLF TGTGCCACCTGGGACGGGCGCCAAAAGGGTAAGAAACTCTTT
TRGJ1/TRGJ2 TRGV3 . CATWDRPRSGYKKLF TGTGCCACCTGGGACAGGCCTCGGTCAGGATATAAGAAACTCTTT
TRGJ1/TRGJ2 TRGV9 few CALWEVPWEKLF TGTGCCTTGTGGGAGGTGCCTTGGGAGAAACTCTTT
TRGJ1/TRGJ2 TRGV9 . CALWEPVTYKKLF TGTGCCTTGTGGGAGCCTGTTACTTATAAGAAACTCTTT
TRGJ1/TRGJ2 TRGV3 . CATGGVAKLF TGTGCCACCGGGGGAGTTGCGAAACTCTTT
TRGJ1/TRGJ2 TRGV9 . CALWGIKKLF TGTGCCTTGTGGGGAATTAAGAAACTCTTT
TRGJ1/TRGJ2 TRGV4 few CATWDGLDYKKLF TGTGCCACCTGGGATGGGCTAGATTATAAGAAACTCTTT
TRGJ1/TRGJ2 TRGV9 medium-sized CALWEVQGKLF TGTGCCTTGTGGGAGGTGCAAGGGAAACTCTTT
TRGJ1/TRGJ2 TRGV9 few CALWEPAYYKKLF TGTGCCTTGTGGGAGCCCGCTTATTATAAGAAACTCTTT
TRGJP2 TRGV2 . CATWDGEGGDWIKTF TGTGCCACCTGGGACGGCGAGGGGGGTGATTGGATCAAGACGTTT
TRGJ1/TRGJ2 TRGV2 once CATWDGQQVAHYKKLF TGTGCCACCTGGGACGGGCAGCAGGTCGCGCATTATAAGAAACTCTTT
TRGJ1/TRGJ2 TRGV3 few CATWDRRGYYKKLF TGTGCCACCTGGGACAGGCGAGGGTATTATAAGAAACTCTTT
TRGJ1/TRGJ2 TRGV3 few CATWDRPENYYKKLF TGTGCCACCTGGGACAGGCCGGAGAATTATTATAAGAAACTCTTT
TRGJ1/TRGJ2 TRGV9 . CALWEYGKLF TGTGCCTTGTGGGAGTACGGGAAACTCTTT
TRGJ1/TRGJ2 TRGV8 . CASFYYKKLF TGTGCCAGCTTTTATTATAAGAAACTCTTT
TRGJ1/TRGJ2 TRGV9 . CALWEVQGLVKKLF TGTGCCTTGTGGGAGGTGCAGGGTCTAGTTAAGAAACTCTTT
TRGJ1/TRGJ2 TRGV3 . CATWESFHYKKLF TGTGCCACCTGGGAGTCATTTCATTATAAGAAACTCTTT
TRGJ1/TRGJ2 TRGV8 . CATWDRRGYKKLF TGTGCCACCTGGGATAGGCGGGGATATAAGAAACTCTTT
TRGJ1/TRGJ2 TRGV2 . CATWDGPSKKLF TGTGCCACCTGGGACGGGCCAAGTAAGAAACTCTTT